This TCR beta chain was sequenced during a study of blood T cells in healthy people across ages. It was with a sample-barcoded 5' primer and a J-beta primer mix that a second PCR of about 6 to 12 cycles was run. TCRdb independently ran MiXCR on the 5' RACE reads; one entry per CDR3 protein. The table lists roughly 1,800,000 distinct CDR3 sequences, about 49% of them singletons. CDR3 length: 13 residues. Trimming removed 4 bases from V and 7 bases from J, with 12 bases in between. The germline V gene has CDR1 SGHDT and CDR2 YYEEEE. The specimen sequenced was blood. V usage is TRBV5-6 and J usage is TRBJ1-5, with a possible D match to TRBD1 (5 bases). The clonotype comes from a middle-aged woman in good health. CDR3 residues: CASSRGRGQPQHF. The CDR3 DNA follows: TGTGCCAGCAGCCGTGGGAGGGGACAGCCCCAGCATTTT.